These T cell receptor beta chains were read from a single sample in a study of T cells in Graves' hyperthyroidism and ophthalmopathy. TCRdb re-analysed the multiplex PCR reads in MiXCR, keeping a single row per CDR3 protein. The repertoire holds under 400,000 distinct CDR3 sequences, with 21% as singletons. Sequenced material: blood. The receptors here all came from a woman between 45 and 65 years old with Graves' hyperthyroidism. Both conserved end residues are part of each CDR3. Each record gives: J gene, V gene, CDR3 protein.

TRBJ2-7	TRBV20-1	CSARSPRTSGGVFTYEQYF
TRBJ2-6	TRBV5-1	CASSQWGAGANVLTF
TRBJ1-5	TRBV20-1	CSASPLGRNSNQPQHF
TRBJ1-6	TRBV20-1	CSASGQGGNSPLHF
TRBJ2-1	TRBV12-3/TRBV12-4	CASSQRLAASYNEQFF
TRBJ2-6	TRBV20-1	CSAQGNSGANVLTF
TRBJ1-6	TRBV2	CASSELTAAGSPLHF
TRBJ1-2	TRBV12-3/TRBV12-4	CASSLAPRANYGYTF
TRBJ1-2	TRBV27	CASSGTGPWGGYTF
TRBJ1-1	TRBV12-3/TRBV12-4	CASSARVFGNMNTEAFF
TRBJ2-3	TRBV2	CASRPKLAGLADTQYF
TRBJ2-5	TRBV5-1	CASSLGASGVQETQYF
TRBJ2-2	TRBV27	CASSPGATPTGELFF
TRBJ2-7	TRBV4-1	CASSQGFSGGPYEQYF
TRBJ2-4	TRBV12-3/TRBV12-4	CASSLVPGSGGRENIQYF
TRBJ2-1	TRBV6-4	CASSPDRGRYNEQFF
TRBJ1-5	TRBV7-8	CASSQNRELSNQPQHF
TRBJ2-7	TRBV5-5	CASSHPEGRLSSYEQYF
TRBJ1-2	TRBV7-2	CASSLPGEGYTF
TRBJ1-2	TRBV28	CASSLAERHVYGYTF
TRBJ2-7	TRBV28	CASSSRKGLAGSRDF
TRBJ2-7	TRBV2	CASRAGGSYEQYF
TRBJ2-7	TRBV11-2	CASTPSGLSYEQYF
TRBJ1-1	TRBV28	CASSSQPTRGRKAFF